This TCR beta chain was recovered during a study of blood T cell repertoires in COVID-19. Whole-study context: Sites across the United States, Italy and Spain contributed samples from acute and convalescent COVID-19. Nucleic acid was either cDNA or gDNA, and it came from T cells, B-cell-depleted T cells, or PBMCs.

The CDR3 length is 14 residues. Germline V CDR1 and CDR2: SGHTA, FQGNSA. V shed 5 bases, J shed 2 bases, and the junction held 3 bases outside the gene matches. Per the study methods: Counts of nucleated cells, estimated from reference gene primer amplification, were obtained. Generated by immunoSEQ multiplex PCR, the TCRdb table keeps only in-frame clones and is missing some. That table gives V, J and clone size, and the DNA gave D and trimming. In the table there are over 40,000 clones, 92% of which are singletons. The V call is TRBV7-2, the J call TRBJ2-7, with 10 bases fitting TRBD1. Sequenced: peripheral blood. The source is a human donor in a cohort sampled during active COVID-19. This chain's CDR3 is CASSRTGGAYEQYF. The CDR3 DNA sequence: TGTGCCAGCAGCCGGACAGGGGGGGCCTACGAGCAGTACTTC.